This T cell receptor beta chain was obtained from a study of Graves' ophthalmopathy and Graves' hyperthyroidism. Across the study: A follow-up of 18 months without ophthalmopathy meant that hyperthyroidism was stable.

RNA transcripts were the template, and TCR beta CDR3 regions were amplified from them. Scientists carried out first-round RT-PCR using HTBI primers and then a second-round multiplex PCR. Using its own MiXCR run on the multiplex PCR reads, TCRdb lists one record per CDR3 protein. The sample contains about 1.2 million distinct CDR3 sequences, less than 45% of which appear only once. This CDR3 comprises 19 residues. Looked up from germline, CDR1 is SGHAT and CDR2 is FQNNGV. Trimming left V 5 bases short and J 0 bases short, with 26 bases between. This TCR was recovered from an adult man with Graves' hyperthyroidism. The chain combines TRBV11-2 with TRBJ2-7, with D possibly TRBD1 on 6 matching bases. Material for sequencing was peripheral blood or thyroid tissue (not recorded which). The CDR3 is CASSALGYYRVKNSYEQYF. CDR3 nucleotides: TGTGCCAGCAGCGCTCTAGGATACTACAGGGTAAAGAACTCCTACGAGCAGTACTTC.